Listed below are T cell receptor beta chains from one sample, sequenced in a study of shared clonotypes between healthy human individuals. TCRdb's copy holds only in-frame clones and misses some; the assay was immunoSEQ multiplex PCR. The table records 2 million to 2.5 million clones, nearly 97% of them present only once. Sample: naive CD4+ T cells sorted from blood. The receptors were gathered from a man younger than 35 in good health. Both conserved end residues are part of each CDR3. The D gene is left open where the match is weak. Clone size, where shown, is once, few, many, or a class for clones that have expanded.

J | D | V | size | DNA | CDR3
TRBJ2-7 | TRBD2 | TRBV6-5 | . | TGTGCCAGCAGTAGGGGGACTAGCGGGAGTTACGAGCAGTACTTC | CASSRGTSGSYEQYF
TRBJ2-7 | TRBD1 | TRBV7-9 | . | TGTGCCAGCAGCTTCGACAGGGTGAAGGACTTC | CASSFDRVKDF
TRBJ2-1 | TRBD1 | TRBV6-5 | . | TGTGCCAGCAGTTACAGACGGGACAGGGTCTATGAGCAGTTCTTC | CASSYRRDRVYEQFF
TRBJ1-4 | . | TRBV2 | . | TGTGCCAGCACCGGACAGAATGAAAAACTGTTTTTT | CASTGQNEKLFF
TRBJ2-1 | . | TRBV7-2 | . | TGTGCCAGCAGCTTGTCTGGGGGTGAGCAGTTCTTC | CASSLSGGEQFF
TRBJ2-1 | TRBD2 | TRBV10-3 | . | TGTGCCATCAGTGACGGACTAGCGGGGGCCCGGGAGCAGTTCTTC | CAISDGLAGAREQFF
TRBJ2-7 | TRBD2 | TRBV5-1 | . | TGCGCCAGCAGCTTGGGTGGGACTAGCCCGTACGAGCAGTACTTC | CASSLGGTSPYEQYF
TRBJ2-2 | . | TRBV15 | . | TGTGCCACCAGCAGCTTGTGGACAGCGAACACCGGGGAGCTGTTTTTT | CATSSLWTANTGELFF
TRBJ2-7 | TRBD1 | TRBV11-1 | . | TGTGCCAGCAGCTTCCGGACAGGGAGCTACGAGCAGTACTTC | CASSFRTGSYEQYF
TRBJ2-4 | . | TRBV6-6 | . | TGTGCCAGCACCAATACAGGTCCCAACATTCAGTACTTC | CASTNTGPNIQYF
TRBJ1-5 | . | TRBV21-1 | . | TGTGCCAGCAGCAGCCCGGGCAGGTCCAATCAGCCCCAGCATTTT | CASSSPGRSNQPQHF
TRBJ2-3 | . | TRBV29-1 | once | TGCAGCGTTGACGAACGGGGTGGGGGCACAGATACGCAGTATTTT | CSVDERGGGTDTQYF
TRBJ2-7 | . | TRBV6-5 | once | TGTGCCAGCAGTCCCCAAGACAGGTTAAAATACGAGCAGTACTTC | CASSPQDRLKYEQYF
TRBJ2-7 | TRBD2 | TRBV5-1 | . | TGCGCCAGCAGCGTGGAGGGAGGGCCCTACGAGCAGTACTTC | CASSVEGGPYEQYF
TRBJ2-7 | TRBD2 | TRBV28 | . | TGTGCCAGCAGTTCCCGACTAGCGGTTAGGGGCGAGCAGTACTTC | CASSSRLAVRGEQYF
TRBJ1-2 | . | TRBV4-1 | . | TGCGCCAGCAGCCAAGAGGTGACAGTTAACTATGGCTACACCTTC | CASSQEVTVNYGYTF
TRBJ2-5 | . | TRBV11-3 | . | TGTGCCAGCAGCTTAGGCCCCTGGGAGACCCAGTACTTC | CASSLGPWETQYF
TRBJ2-1 | . | TRBV18 | . | TGTGCCAGCTCACCACCGGGCCAGCTTGAGCAGTTCTTC | CASSPPGQLEQFF
TRBJ2-4 | . | TRBV28 | . | TGTGCCAGCAGTCGAGTAGGGGTTCGAGCCAAAAACATTCAGTACTTC | CASSRVGVRAKNIQYF
TRBJ2-5 | . | TRBV7-9 | . | TGTGCCAGCAGCTCGGCAGGGAGTCAGACCCAGTACTTC | CASSSAGSQTQYF
TRBJ2-2 | TRBD1 | TRBV5-1 | . | TGCGCCAGCAGCCCCCAGGGACAGTTAAACACCGGGGAGCTGTTTTTT | CASSPQGQLNTGELFF
TRBJ2-5 | TRBD2 | TRBV6-5 | . | TGTGCCAGCAGTTCCTTAGCGGGAGGGCAACAGACCCAGTACTTC | CASSSLAGGQQTQYF
TRBJ2-7 | TRBD1 | TRBV23-1 | . | TGCGCCAGCAGTCAGGGACAGCCCTACGAGCAGTACTTC | CASSQGQPYEQYF
TRBJ2-1 | TRBD1 | TRBV5-5 | . | TGTGCCAGCAGCCCAGGGACAGGGCCCTACAATGAGCAGTTCTTC | CASSPGTGPYNEQFF
TRBJ2-7 | . | TRBV4-3 | . | TGCGCCAGCAGCCACACCAAATTTCGGAGAGGGGAACCCTACGAGCAGTACTTC | CASSHTKFRRGEPYEQYF
TRBJ1-1 | . | TRBV11-3 | . | TGTGCCAGCAGCTTATCGGGGCACCAGAACACTGAAGCTTTCTTT | CASSLSGHQNTEAFF
TRBJ2-7 | TRBD2 | TRBV5-6 | . | TGTGCCAGCAGGTCTCGGGGAGGGGCGAACGAGCAGTACTTC | CASRSRGGANEQYF
TRBJ1-2 | . | TRBV29-1 | once | TGCAGCGTTGAACCGGAGGGGTTGGACTATGGCTACACCTTC | CSVEPEGLDYGYTF
TRBJ2-3 | . | TRBV28 | . | TGTGCCAGCAGTCCCCCCGGGGGCCTGACAGATACGCAGTATTTT | CASSPPGGLTDTQYF
TRBJ1-1 | TRBD1 | TRBV10-3 | . | TGTGCCATCAGTGCCAGGACAGGCGAGAACACTGAAGCTTTCTTT | CAISARTGENTEAFF
TRBJ1-3 | . | TRBV2 | . | TGTGCCAGCAGTGAATTCACCCGCTCTGGAAACACCATATATTTT | CASSEFTRSGNTIYF
TRBJ2-7 | TRBD2 | TRBV6-5 | few | TGTGCCAGCAGTCGGATAGCGGGAGTGGGTGAGCAGTACTTC | CASSRIAGVGEQYF
TRBJ2-5 | . | TRBV20-1 | . | TGCAGTGCCCCCCGTATGGAGACCCAGTACTTC | CSAPRMETQYF
TRBJ1-6 | . | TRBV19 | . | TGTGCCAGTAGTATGTTCGACAGGCCACCCCTCCACTTT | CASSMFDRPPLHF
TRBJ2-7 | . | TRBV6-5 | . | TGTGCCAGCAGTTCCCCGGCGAAAAGCAACGAGCAGTACTTC | CASSSPAKSNEQYF
TRBJ2-3 | TRBD1 | TRBV4-2 | . | TGTGCCAGCAGCCACGGGACAGCCAGCACAGATACGCAGTATTTT | CASSHGTASTDTQYF
TRBJ2-7 | . | TRBV28 | once | TGTGCCAGCAGTGGGGGAGGGGGCAGGGACTACGAGCAGTACTTC | CASSGGGGRDYEQYF
TRBJ1-4 | TRBD1 | TRBV4-1 | once | TGCGCCAGCAGCCAAGACGGCAGGGGGGGATCAACTAATGAAAAACTGTTTTTT | CASSQDGRGGSTNEKLFF
TRBJ2-3 | . | TRBV6-5 | . | TGTGCCAGCAGTTCCCCTCTTCGGGGCGCAGATACGCAGTATTTT | CASSSPLRGADTQYF
TRBJ2-3 | . | TRBV5-1 | . | TGCGCCAGCAGCACCCCCACAGATACGCAGTATTTT | CASSTPTDTQYF